This paragraph covers one T cell receptor (beta chain) sequence. Its recognized antigen is unknown. The record has no base qualities; no much larger clone is one base away. Systemically healthy Caucasian individuals from Russia, 39 in total and aged roughly 6 to 100 years, were included as donors. Each donor gave approximately 10 milliliters of peripheral blood, collected into EDTA-treated Vacutainer tubes. Ficoll-Paque density-gradient centrifugation was used to isolate PBMCs, with at least 6 million per sample. Trizol reagent was used to extract total RNA from the PBMCs, yielding at least 6 micrograms per sample. For every donor, flow cytometry on a PBMC aliquot measured the percentage of naive CD45RAhigh/CD27high T cells. Libraries were constructed by 5' RACE. Reads for this sample came from an Illumina HiSeq 2500. A second PCR of 7 to 11 cycles was performed with a sample-barcoded 5' primer and a J-beta primer mix. Each TCR beta cDNA molecule received a unique molecular identifier from a template-switch 5' adaptor carrying 12 random nucleotides. Each sample yielded at least 3 million CDR3-containing paired-end reads. The Mint cDNA synthesis kit, primed by a TRBC-specific oligonucleotide, was used to synthesize first-strand cDNA from all RNA. Following uracil-DNA glycosylase treatment, all cDNA underwent a first 18-cycle PCR with the universal primers M1SS and BC2_uni_R. For the original study's pipeline: For normalization, 1 million high-quality reads, each with a distinct molecular identifier, were randomly selected from each sample. Instead of being binned into consensus sequences, reads with shared molecular identifiers were discarded. CDR3 identification, clonotype clustering and error correction used MiTCR with a Q25 quality threshold and the strictest error-elimination algorithm. Lower-bound total TCR beta diversity was estimated with a nonparametric unseen species model using Euler transformation. The public reads were quality trimmed at Q25 with fastp and then assembled into clones with MiXCR by TCRdb, keeping productive beta chains. Every CDR3 protein is listed once, alongside the most common genes and DNA of its rows. TCRdb assigned the V and J calls; the authors' analysis was not used. The sample profile shows about 800,000 distinct CDR3 sequences; about 25% of them were found once. The ten largest clones represent approximately 3.7% of the sample.

CDR1 and CDR2 are drawn from the germline V gene: SNHLY, FYNNEI. Including cysteine and phenylalanine, the CDR3 has 13 amino acids. Kept here is only the CDR3 DNA, which spans 39 bases and is read in frame from base 1. V lost 4 bases and J lost 7 bases; the stretch between them is 11 bases long. This sample stems from a study of blood T cells in healthy people across ages (dated by TCRdb to 2015 to 2017). In terms of the full investigation: In model experiments, roughly one uniquely barcoded TCR beta cDNA molecule per two T cells was captured by template switching. The study measured age-related changes in TCR beta repertoire diversity using deep sequencing normalized with unique cDNA molecular identifiers. Four age groups were formed from the donors: young (average roughly 15 years), middle-aged (roughly 38), aged (62) and long-lived (about 75). For two donors (one aged 18 to 30 and one aged 80 or older), the study analyzed two additional independent replicas of 1 million unique cDNA reads from the same blood draw. Overall study results and their limits: As age increased, observed TCR beta diversity per million T cells dropped in a roughly linear way, and a significant reduction was already evident by age 40. There was a strong correlation between observed TCR beta diversity and the percentage of naive T cells measured by flow cytometry. Estimates of total diversity based on one million sequenced T cells were considered lower bounds and underestimates. Because the CMV infection status of the donors was unknown, age-related changes in expanded clonotypes may potentially have been confounded. Since profiling was done on bulk unsorted PBMCs, naive and antigen-experienced compartments could not be conclusively compared. Compared with the aged group, the long-lived group had more naive CD4+ T cells, fewer expanded clones and increased TCR diversity, suggesting age selection.

The same sample was also used in a study of T cells of mothers and their children. As the second study states: Nine systemically healthy Caucasian individuals, comprising three mothers and their six children, were included as donors. cDNA synthesis used all of the extracted RNA, with 1.5 ug of RNA in each 15 ul reaction. In the second PCR, the M1S primer introduced both the sample barcodes and 2-4 random nucleotides. More than 8.5 million TCR beta CDR3 reads were obtained from each mother, and about 3 million reads were obtained from each child. Thymic selection similarly shapes TCR recombination output in related and unrelated pairs, with minor effect from inherited differences. Normalized repertoire overlap was always found to be slightly, but never significantly, higher in related mother-child pairs than in unrelated mother-child pairs. Persistent microchimeric T cell clones were not detected, at a sensitivity of approximately 93 clones per million clonotypes. Deep NGS was used in the study to compare the TCR beta repertoires of mothers and children and to look for features that separate related mother-child pairs from unrelated individuals. The mean age was roughly 44 +/- 4 years for the mothers and roughly 10 +/- 4 years for the children. Libraries were sequenced on Illumina HiSeq 2000 with 100+100 nt paired-end reads after adapter ligation with NEBNext reagents. Mother and child libraries were prepared a month apart and sequenced in separate runs to prevent cross-contamination. For each donor, between roughly 500,000 and 2,300,000 distinct TCR beta clonotypes were identified. Naive TCR beta clonotypes were estimated from low-frequency clonotypes matched to each donor's FACS-determined naive share, without sorting.

This chain joins TRBV2 to TRBJ2-1; the D gene cannot be named for sure. The TCR sequence derives from a boy aged 5 to 17 in good health. The sequencing input was blood. The CDR3 protein sequence reads: CASSGEGMNEQFF. Read as DNA, the sequence is TGTGCCAGCAGTGGTGAAGGGATGAATGAGCAGTTCTTC.